The clone carrying this T cell receptor beta chain showed up just once. Antigen unknown. These data originate in a study of shared clonotypes between healthy human individuals. Study-wide results and limits: The study found lower generation probabilities in non-shared clonotypes than in those shared by all four donors.

The donors were all Caucasian adults (living in Nashville, Tennessee). Assay used: immunoSEQ multiplex PCR; TCRdb lists only in-frame clones, some missing. Here the sample spans a few million clones, under 95% being singletons. The CDR3 totals 15 residues. Between the trimmed V and J ends, which lost 4 bases and 2 bases, there was a span of 9 bases. Germline loops: CDR1 WSHSY, CDR2 SAAADI. The chain combines TRBV10-2 with TRBJ2-6; TRBD2 might be the D (5 bases). This receptor was taken from a man between 18 and 35 years old in good health. Some clones in this sample may be carry-over from other donors' samples. Sequencing input: naive CD4+ T cells from PBMCs. As for subset: CD45RA+ positively selected. The CDR3 bases are TGCGCCAGCAGTGGAGGGATTCCTGGGGCCAACGTCCTGACTTTC. Translated, it gives CASSGGIPGANVLTF.